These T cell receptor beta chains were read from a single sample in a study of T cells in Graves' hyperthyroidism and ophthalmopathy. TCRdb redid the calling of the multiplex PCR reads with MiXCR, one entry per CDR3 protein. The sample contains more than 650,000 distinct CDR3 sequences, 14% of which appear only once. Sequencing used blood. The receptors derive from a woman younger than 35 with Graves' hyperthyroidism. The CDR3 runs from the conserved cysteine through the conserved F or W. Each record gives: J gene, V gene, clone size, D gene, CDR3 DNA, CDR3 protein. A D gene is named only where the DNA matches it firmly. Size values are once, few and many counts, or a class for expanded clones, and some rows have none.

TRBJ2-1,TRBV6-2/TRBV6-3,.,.,TGTGCCAGCAGTTACACGGGGGAGGCAGGCAATGAGCAGTTCTTC,CASSYTGEAGNEQFF
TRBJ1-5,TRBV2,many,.,TGTGCCAGCAGGGCGGGAGCCCGGGCGACGCCCCAGCATTTT,CASRAGARATPQHF
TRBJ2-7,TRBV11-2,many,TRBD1,TGTGCCAGCAGCTTTAGTCAGGGGGATACCTACGAGCAGTACTTC,CASSFSQGDTYEQYF
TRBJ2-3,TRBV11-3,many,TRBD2,TGTGCCAGCACCCAGGAGCGGGAGGGCCTTACCGATACGCAGTATTTT,CASTQEREGLTDTQYF
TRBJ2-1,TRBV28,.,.,TGTGCCAGCAGTTTATGGGGACGCAGCTCCTACAATGAGCAGTTCTTC,CASSLWGRSSYNEQFF
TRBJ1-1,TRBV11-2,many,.,TGTGCCAGCAGTCTAGTCCTCGGGAGCAGCACTGAAGCTTTCTTT,CASSLVLGSSTEAFF
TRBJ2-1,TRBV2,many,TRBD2,TGTGCCAGCAGGGGACTAGCGGGAGGGAAACTAACCTACAATGAGCAGTTCTTC,CASRGLAGGKLTYNEQFF
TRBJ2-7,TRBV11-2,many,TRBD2,TGTGCCAGCAGCTTCGAGCGGGGACGATACGAGCAGTACTTC,CASSFERGRYEQYF
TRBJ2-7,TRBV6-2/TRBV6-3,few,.,TGTGCCAGCAGTACCACGGGACTTTCGAGCTCCTACGAGCAGTACTTC,CASSTTGLSSSYEQYF
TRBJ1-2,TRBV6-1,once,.,TGTGCCGGCAGACCCCTGGAGCCCTCTATGGTTCGTGGCTACACCTTC,CAGRPLEPSMVRGYTF
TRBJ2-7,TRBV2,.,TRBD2,TGTGCCAGTGTTGAGAGCGGGAGGACCGTTCCCCATTACGAGCAGTACTTC,CASVESGRTVPHYEQYF
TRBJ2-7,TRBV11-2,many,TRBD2,TGTGCCAGCGCCCTGTTTAGCGGGATTTACGAGCAGTACTTC,CASALFSGIYEQYF
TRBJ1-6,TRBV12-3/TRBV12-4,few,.,TGTGCCAGCAGCCACTCGGGACGGCTTAATTCACCCCTCCACTTT,CASSHSGRLNSPLHF
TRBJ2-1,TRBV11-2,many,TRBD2,TGTGCCAGCAGCTTAGAGGGACTAGCGGGAGGCTCCTACAATGAGCAGTTCTTC,CASSLEGLAGGSYNEQFF
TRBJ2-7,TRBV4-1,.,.,TGCGCCAGCAGCCAAGCTTTAGGGTACTACGAGCAGTACTTC,CASSQALGYYEQYF
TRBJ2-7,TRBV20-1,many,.,TGCAGTGCTAGGGCTACCAGGGGCGCAACCTACGAGCAGTACTTC,CSARATRGATYEQYF
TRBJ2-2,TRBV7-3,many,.,TGTGCCAGCAGCTTGTCTGTGACCGGGGAGCTGTTTTTT,CASSLSVTGELFF
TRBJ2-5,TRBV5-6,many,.,TGTGCCAGCAGCTTGAGGGAGGCCGAGACCCAGTACTTC,CASSLREAETQYF
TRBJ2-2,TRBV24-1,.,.,TGTGCCACCAGTGATCTGAAGGCCGAACCGAACACCGGGGAGCTGTTTTTT,CATSDLKAEPNTGELFF
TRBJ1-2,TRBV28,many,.,TGTGCCAGCAGTGCGACAGGCAACTATGGCTACACCTTC,CASSATGNYGYTF